This passage covers 30 T cell receptor beta chains from one sample sequenced in a study of read filtering for tumor transcriptome and immune sequencing. The library was built from around 0.4 ug RNA with molecular barcoded adaptors for alpha/delta and beta/gamma chains. One entry per CDR3 protein, called by TCRdb with MiXCR from the reads. Among roughly 24,000 distinct CDR3 sequences listed, about an eighth were seen once. Source material: a population of CD138-negative cells sorted from bone marrow. These receptor sequences come from a donor over 35 with multiple myeloma.

About this clonotype itself: A much larger clonotype is one base distant, so this may be a read error. The rearrangement joins TRBV5-4 to TRBJ2-2, with TRBD2 matching 8 bases. The germline V gene encodes CDR1 SGHNT and CDR2 YYREEE (reference sequence). The V and J ends lost 4 bases and 6 bases, in that order; junction bases with no gene match: 14. The CDR3 is made up of 17 amino acids. DNA of the CDR3: TGTGCCAGCAGCCGTAGCCGGGGACTAGACAGCTCCGGGGAGCTGTTTTTT. Translation gives CASSRSRGLDSSGELFF.

In this sample, this clonotype turned up many times. This chain joins TRBV12-3 or TRBV12-4 and TRBJ1-1; D gene ambiguous. Trimming took 7 bases from V and 0 from J, leaving 9 bases between them. The CDR3 has 13 amino acids. The CDR3 reads CASKGTMNTEAFF. CDR3 in DNA: TGTGCCAGCAAGGGAACCATGAACACTGAAGCTTTCTTT.

In this sample, this clonotype turned up a few times. This sequence may be a read error, since a much larger clone differs from it by one base. This rearrangement joins TRBV7-6 to TRBJ2-1; maybe TRBD2 (6 bases). The CDR3 covers 15 residues. From germline, CDR1 is SGHVS and CDR2 FNYEAQ. DNA of the CDR3: TGTGCCAACAGCTCCCACGTGGGAGGTGACAATGAGCAGTTCTTC. Protein sequence: CANSSHVGGDNEQFF.

This clonotype was seen ten or more times. V usage is TRBV21-1 and J usage is TRBJ2-7; no DNA check was done on the table's D call, TRBD1. TRBV21-1 is a recognized pseudogene. The CDR3 totals 13 residues. The CDR3 DNA is TGTGCCAGCAGCAAAGGGGCGGACTACGAGCAGTACTTC. Protein: CASSKGADYEQYF.

This clonotype was picked up many times. The chain links TRBV6-5 to TRBJ2-7, with D hard to call. V was cut by 6 bases and J by 2 bases, with 11 bases left in between. Germline loops: CDR1 MNHEY, CDR2 SVGAGI. There are 13 residues in the CDR3. CDR3 bases: TGTGCCAGCAGAACCCCCGTCACCTACGAGCAGTACTTC. Encoded protein: CASRTPVTYEQYF.

V gene TRBV20-1 combines with J gene TRBJ2-1; no firm D call. V dropped 1 base and J dropped 3 bases, with 16 bases sitting between them. The CDR3 runs to 16 residues. Looked up from germline, CDR1 is DFQATT and CDR2 is SNEGSKA (reference sequence). This CDR3 reads CSARVMGRILYNEQFF. CDR3 nucleotide sequence: TGCAGTGCTAGAGTGATGGGCCGGATACTCTACAATGAGCAGTTCTTC.

As to this clonotype: This may be a read error: a much more frequent sequence differs by one nucleotide. This chain links TRBV11-2 with TRBJ1-3; TRBD1 might be the D (5 bases). Germline loops: CDR1 SGHAT, CDR2 FQNNGV. The V and J ends lost 5 bases and 9 bases respectively, with 14 bases between them. The CDR3 is made up of 13 amino acids. Written as DNA, the CDR3 is TGTGCCAGCAGCCCCCAAGGGGTAGGCACCATATATTTT. Its protein product is CASSPQGVGTIYF.

This chain uses TRBV19 with TRBJ2-2, with D tentatively TRBD2 (6 bases). CDR1 is LNHDA and CDR2 is SQIVND in the germline V gene (reference sequence). There are 15 residues in the CDR3. V dropped 5 bases and J dropped 7 bases, with 17 bases sitting between them. CDR3 coding DNA: TGTGCCAGTAGTCTCGGACGGGGGTATAGCGGGGAGCTGTTTTTT. Amino acid sequence: CASSLGRGYSGELFF.

This clonotype was detected ten times or more. The chain uses TRBV2 and TRBJ1-5; a weak D match, TRBD1 (6 bases). V was cut by 7 bases and J by 4 bases, with 11 bases left in between. Germline-derived CDR1 and CDR2 are SNHLY and FYNNEI. This CDR3 has 13 amino acids. The CDR3 bases are TGTGCCAGCACCCCGGACAGTAATCAGCCCCAGCATTTT. As protein: CASTPDSNQPQHF.

Comment on this clonotype: The CDR3 does not close with the conserved phenylalanine or tryptophan, likely indicating a read error. The V gene is TRBV30, the J gene TRBJ2-5, with D hard to call. The germline CDR1 and CDR2 sequences are GTSNPN and SVGIG (reference sequence). Between the trimmed V and J ends, which lost 0 bases and 2 bases, there was a span of 7 bases. The CDR3 contains 13 residues. This CDR3 is CAWSVNHQETQYL. The CDR3 region has the DNA TGTGCCTGGAGTGTCAACCATCAAGAGACCCAGTACCTC.

This clonotype has just a few counts. The chain joins TRBV11-3 to TRBJ2-3, with D tentatively TRBD2 (6 bases). Trimming stripped 2 bases from V and 0 bases from J, with 15 bases between. Germline assignment: CDR1 SGHNT and CDR2 YENEEA. This CDR3 region has 17 residues. The CDR3 DNA follows: TGTGCCAGCAGCTTATCCTCCGGAGGGCACAGCACAGATACGCAGTATTTT. Translation gives CASSLSSGGHSTDTQYF. Combining the CDR3 with reference TRBV11-3 and TRBJ2-3 gives the whole variable domain EAGVVQSPRYKIIEKKQPVAFWCNPISGHNTLYWYLQNLGQGPELLIRYENEEAVDDSQLPKDRFSAERLKGVDSTLKIQPAELGDSAVYLCASSLSSGGHSTDTQYFGPGTRLTVL.

This clonotype was seen at least ten times. Because it lacks the conserved phenylalanine or tryptophan at the end, this CDR3 is likely a read error. The rearrangement uses TRBV10-2 and TRBJ2-1; either TRBD1 or TRBD2 may supply D (5 bases each). CDR3 size: 15 residues. V gave up 6 bases and J gave up 8 bases, with 20 bases separating them. In germline, CDR1 is WSHSY, CDR2 SAAADI. Here the CDR3 reads CASSYHAGARDEQFL. CDR3 nucleotide sequence: TGCGCCAGCAGCTACCATGCCGGGGCCCGGGATGAGCAGTTCCTC.

In its sample, this clonotype was seen many times. The genes are TRBV19 and TRBJ1-5; 9 bases are a match to TRBD1. The CDR3 has 14 amino acids. Germline V gene sequence: CDR1 LNHDA, CDR2 SQIVND (reference sequence). The ends lost 9 bases at V and 5 bases at J; junction bases unmatched: 8. The CDR3 DNA sequence: TGTGCCAGCGAAAAGGACAGGGGAGATCAGCCCCAGCATTTT. The encoded protein is CASEKDRGDQPQHF.

This chain links TRBV5-1 with TRBJ2-3, with 8 bases matching TRBD1. Trimming cost V 5 bases and J 6 bases; bases outside gene matches: 5. The CDR3 covers 13 residues. Germline values: CDR1 SGHRS, CDR2 YFSETQ. CDR3 in DNA: TGCGCCAGCAGTGGGCAGGGGGCGGATACGCAGTATTTT. Encoded protein: CASSGQGADTQYF.

This clonotype came up many times. This chain links TRBV3-1 with TRBJ2-2, with 7 bases identical to TRBD1. The CDR3 sequence is 15 residues long. With V trimmed by 3 bases and J by 3 bases, 4 bases remained unmatched. The germline V gene has CDR1 LGHDT and CDR2 YNNKEL (reference sequence). The CDR3, as DNA: TGTGCCAGCAGCCACGGGGACAGATACACCGGGGAGCTGTTTTTT. It specifies CASSHGDRYTGELFF.

The rearrangement uses TRBV19 and TRBJ2-6, with D maybe TRBD1 (6 bases). V lost 7 bases and J lost 2, with 12 bases in between. The length of the CDR3 is 15 residues. Germline V lookup: CDR1 LNHDA, CDR2 SQIVND (reference sequence). The CDR3 DNA sequence: TGTGCCAGTACACAGGGAGATGCTGGGGCCAACGTCCTGACTTTC. The encoded protein is CASTQGDAGANVLTF.

This clonotype was found a few times. A read error may account for a junction end that differs from germline. This chain links TRBV20-1 with TRBJ2-4; D not resolved. There are 15 residues in the CDR3. Germline V lookup: CDR1 DFQATT, CDR2 SNEGSKA (reference sequence). CDR3 region: CSARDKILAKDIQYF. In nucleotides, the CDR3 is TGCAGTGCTAGAGATAAGATATTAGCCAAAGACATTCAGTACTTC.

This clonotype was counted many times. This chain uses TRBV20-1 with TRBJ1-6, with D possibly TRBD1 on 6 matching bases. With 3 bases removed from V and 6 bases from J, the gap between germline ends came to 12 bases. Germline CDR1 reads DFQATT; CDR2 reads SNEGSKA (reference sequence). This CDR3 has 14 residues. In nucleotides, the CDR3 is TGCAGTGCTAGCCGGGCAGGGGTTAATTCACCCCTCCACTTT. It specifies CSASRAGVNSPLHF.

V gene TRBV14 combines with J gene TRBJ2-1, with 11 bases matching TRBD2. Germline V CDR1 and CDR2: SGHDN, FVKESK. The junction had 3 bases not matched to a gene; V was cut back by 2 bases and J by 6 bases. The CDR3 is 15 amino acids. This CDR3 is CASSQTSGRGNEQFF. The CDR3 DNA reads as TGTGCCAGCAGCCAAACTAGCGGGAGAGGCAATGAGCAGTTCTTC.

This clonotype has a count of ten or more. V gene TRBV7-9 combines with J gene TRBJ2-2; D tentatively fits TRBD1 or TRBD2 (5 bases each). Germline lookup yields CDR1 SEHNR and CDR2 FQNEAQ (reference sequence). The CDR3 is made up of 20 amino acids. V lost 7 bases and J 7 bases, leaving 34 bases between the germline ends. The CDR3 here is CASTSPGRIALGFEGGELFF. CDR3 sequence (DNA): TGTGCCAGCACCTCTCCGGGACGGATTGCTTTGGGCTTTGAGGGCGGGGAGCTGTTTTTT.

This clonotype was seen at least ten times. Written as DNA, the CDR3 is TGTGCCAGCATGGGGCAGTTAGAAGAGACCCAGTACTTC. Its protein product is CASMGQLEETQYF. The V call is TRBV6-6, the J call TRBJ2-5; D might be TRBD1 (5 bases). With 7 bases removed from V and 3 bases from J, the gap between germline ends came to 12 bases. Germline CDR1 MNHNY, CDR2 SVGAGI (reference sequence). The CDR3 is made up of 13 amino acids.

This clonotype was seen repeatedly, ten times or more. The rearrangement joins TRBV5-1 to TRBJ2-2, with D possibly matching TRBD2 (5 bases). V dropped 0 bases and J dropped 6 bases, with 12 bases sitting between them. The CDR3 length is 15 residues. Per germline, CDR1 SGHRS and CDR2 YFSETQ. This CDR3 reads CASSLGGSGAGELFF. The CDR3 DNA reads as TGCGCCAGCAGCTTGGGAGGGAGCGGCGCCGGGGAGCTGTTTTTT.

The table lists this clonotype with many counts. This chain uses TRBV20-1 with TRBJ2-5; D perhaps matches TRBD2 (6 bases). There are 13 residues in the CDR3. Deletions cut 5 bases from V and 2 bases from J, with 12 bases between. Germline V lookup: CDR1 DFQATT, CDR2 SNEGSKA (reference sequence). In nucleotides, the CDR3 is TGCAGTGCTGGGGACGGGACTCAAGAGACCCAGTACTTC. It specifies CSAGDGTQETQYF.

Note on this clonotype: This may come from a read error, since a much larger clone is one base off. This CDR3 reads CASSLQVVKQETHYF. CDR3 nucleotide sequence: TGTGCCAGCAGCTTACAGGTCGTAAAACAAGAGACCCATTACTTC. The chain uses TRBV7-6 and TRBJ2-5; D gene ambiguous. Germline V gene sequence: CDR1 SGHVS, CDR2 FNYEAQ. CDR3 size: 15 residues.

This clonotype was seen at least ten times. The V and J genes are TRBV5-1 and TRBJ1-4, with a tentative D call TRBD1 (5 bases). This CDR3 spans 14 amino acids. Trimming left V 4 bases short and J 1 base short, with 8 bases between. Germline V lookup: CDR1 SGHRS, CDR2 YFSETQ. CDR3 nucleotides: TGCGCCAGCAGCGTACAGGAAACTAATGAAAAACTGTTTTTT. It encodes CASSVQETNEKLFF.

To note about this clonotype: This CDR3 is missing its conserved last phenylalanine or tryptophan, likely due to a read error. As DNA, the CDR3 is TGTGCCAGCAGGTCACAGGGGACCGGGGAGCTGTTTTCT. Translating it yields CASRSQGTGELFS. The gene calls are TRBV11-2 and TRBJ2-2; 7 bases align to TRBD1. CDR3 length: 13 amino acids. The germline V gene encodes CDR1 SGHAT and CDR2 FQNNGV. V lost 6 bases to trimming and J lost 5 bases; unmatched junction nucleotides: 3.

A remark on this clonotype: It may be a read error: a sequence one base away is much more abundant. This chain joins TRBV20-1 and TRBJ1-1; D gene ambiguous. The length of the CDR3 is 11 residues. V shed 6 bases and J shed 3 bases, with 8 bases lying between them. Germline V gene data show CDR1 as DFQATT and CDR2 as SNEGSKA (reference sequence). The CDR3 region has the DNA TGCAGTGCCAGGAAGGACACTGAAGCTTTCTTT. Protein: CSARKDTEAFF.

This clonotype has just a few counts. The chain joins TRBV4-1 to TRBJ2-2; no reliable D call. The CDR3 loop spans 16 amino acids. The V gene lost 1 base and the J gene lost 6 bases, with 15 bases spanning the gap. The germline V gene encodes CDR1 MGHRA and CDR2 YSYEKL. The CDR3 DNA follows: TGCGCCAGCAGCCAAGCCCGCGGTACCGAGTCCGGGGAGCTGTTTTTT. It encodes CASSQARGTESGELFF.

Concerning this clonotype itself: Given a much more abundant clone one base away, this may be a read error. The chain has TRBV11-1 and TRBJ2-3; 10 positions agree with TRBD1. V was pared by 7 bases and J by 6 bases, with 13 bases of the junction left unmatched. CDR3 length equals 16 residues. Germline V gene data show CDR1 as SGHAT and CDR2 as FQDESV (reference sequence). This CDR3 is CASNSSRDRGLDTQYF. In nucleotides, the CDR3 is TGTGCCAGCAACTCGTCCCGGGACAGGGGTCTGGATACGCAGTATTTT.

This clonotype came up many times. The V call is TRBV27, the J call TRBJ2-1; D tentatively fits TRBD1 or TRBD2 (5 bases each). The CDR3 sequence is 16 residues long. Germline CDR1 and CDR2: MNHEY and SMNVEV (reference sequence). V lost 5 bases and J 5 bases, leaving 19 bases between the germline ends. CDR3: CASSPVGLAADNEQFF. In nucleotides, the CDR3 is TGTGCCAGCAGTCCGGTGGGGCTAGCCGCCGACAATGAGCAGTTCTTC.